The clone carrying this T cell receptor (beta chain) was found many times. This table comes from immunoSEQ multiplex PCR, and its TCRdb copy is limited to in-frame clones, with some not included. This sample has 200,000 to 250,000 clones, with 70% to 85% found just once. This sample was taken from a study of blood T cell repertoires in COVID-19. Overall study context: T cells, B-cell-depleted T cells, or PBMCs provided the cDNA or gDNA that served as material.

V was shortened by 3 bases and J by 4 bases, with 13 bases between the two germline ends. The length of the CDR3 is 14 residues. CDR1 is SEHNR and CDR2 is FQNEAQ in the germline V gene (reference sequence). This TCR was recovered from a woman aged 80 or over with acute or convalescent COVID-19. The V gene is TRBV7-9, the J gene TRBJ2-7, with a possible D match to TRBD2 (6 bases). The sequenced sample was peripheral blood. The CDR3, as DNA: TGTGCCAGCAGCTTGGCGGGGCTCTCGTACGAGCAGTACTTC. Residues: CASSLAGLSYEQYF.